A single sample gave rise to the 25 T cell receptor beta chains below, sequenced in a study of identical twins. MiXCR, run by TCRdb on the 5' RACE reads, gives a single entry per CDR3 protein. The table shows 600,000 to 800,000 distinct CDR3 sequences, with 21% occurring only once. The same sample was also used in a study of T cells expressing NK-cell markers.

Sequenced input: PBMCs. Receptors originate from a young woman in good health.

The chain links TRBV10-3 to TRBJ2-7, with D possibly being TRBD2 (5 bases). The CDR3 is 14 amino acids. Germline CDR1 is ENHRY and CDR2 is SYGVKD. V lost 6 bases to trimming and J lost 3 bases, with 15 bases between them. CDR3 protein: CAISRESTLYEQYF. The CDR3 DNA follows: TGTGCCATCAGCCGGGAAAGCACACTCTACGAGCAGTACTTC.

This clonotype was observed a few times. The rearrangement joins TRBV20-1 to TRBJ2-1; 9 bases line up with TRBD2. The CDR3 spans 16 residues. Trimming cost V 1 base and J 4 bases; bases outside gene matches: 8. The germline gives CDR1 DFQATT, CDR2 SNEGSKA (reference sequence). CDR3: CSARVRLAAMYNEQFF. The CDR3 bases are TGCAGTGCTAGAGTCCGACTAGCGGCGATGTACAATGAGCAGTTCTTC.

Only a few counts were recorded for this clonotype. The CDR3 DNA follows: TGTGCCAGCAGTTCCCCCTCGACAGGGCCTGGCTACACCTTC. It specifies CASSSPSTGPGYTF. The gene calls are TRBV6-5 and TRBJ1-2; 7 bases are shared with TRBD1. The germline V gene has CDR1 MNHEY and CDR2 SVGAGI. The length of the CDR3 is 14 residues. V lost 4 bases to trimming and J lost 7 bases; unmatched junction nucleotides: 9.

The genes are TRBV4-3 and TRBJ2-1, with 12 nucleotides matching TRBD2. V was clipped by 2 bases and J by 10 bases; unmatched bases: 3. The CDR3 covers 14 residues. Germline V gives CDR1 LGHNA, CDR2 YSLEER. CDR3 loop: CASSQTGLAGEQFF. The CDR3 DNA is TGCGCCAGCAGCCAAACCGGACTAGCGGGAGAGCAGTTCTTC.

This CDR3 reads CASSVEGGQPGEQFF. The CDR3 coding sequence is TGTGCCAGCAGCGTAGAGGGGGGACAACCCGGTGAGCAGTTCTTC. The rearrangement links TRBV9 to TRBJ2-1; D possibly matches TRBD1 or TRBD2 (6 bases each). CDR3 length: 15 amino acids. Trimming took off 0 bases at V and 9 bases at J, with 16 bases between the two ends. CDR1 is SGDLS and CDR2 is YYNGEE in the germline V gene.

This clonotype has more than one count but fewer than ten. The chain carries TRBV10-3 and TRBJ2-7; 8 bases map to TRBD2. V shed 5 bases, J shed 4 bases, and the junction held 7 bases outside the gene matches. Germline CDR1 reads ENHRY; CDR2 reads SYGVKD. The length of the CDR3 is 14 residues. The CDR3 DNA reads as TGTGCCATCAGTAGGGGACTAGAGAGATACGAGCAGTACTTC. This encodes CAISRGLERYEQYF.

This clonotype occurred a few times. The genes are TRBV20-1 and TRBJ2-2; TRBD1 or TRBD2 may be the D gene (6 bases each). Germline V gives CDR1 DFQATT, CDR2 SNEGSKA (reference sequence). Trimming took off 5 bases at V and 4 bases at J, with 14 bases between the two ends. There are 14 residues in the CDR3. The CDR3 reads CSASRGPFTGELFF. CDR3 nucleotide sequence: TGCAGTGCTTCCCGGGGGCCTTTCACCGGGGAGCTGTTTTTT.

This clonotype appeared a few times. The V and J genes are TRBV6-1 and TRBJ1-2; D is unclear. The V end lost 5 bases, the J end lost 8 bases, and 18 bases lay between the germline ends. The CDR3 sequence is 14 residues long. Germline CDR1 MNHNS, CDR2 SASEGT. In DNA, the CDR3 is TGTGCCAGCAGTCGGACGGCCTTCTATGGAGGCTACACCTTC. Translating gives CASSRTAFYGGYTF.

This clonotype appeared a few times. The chain employs TRBV7-9 and TRBJ2-7, with 10 bases lining up with TRBD1. V lost 3 bases, J lost 5 bases, and 7 bases stayed unmatched. This CDR3 contains 15 residues. Germline V CDR1 and CDR2: SEHNR, FQNEAQ (reference sequence). The CDR3 bases are TGTGCCAGCAGCTTCCTACGACAGGGGGCGGACGAGCAGTACTTC. Amino acids: CASSFLRQGADEQYF.

The chain joins TRBV6-5 to TRBJ2-1, with D possibly being TRBD1 or TRBD2 (5 bases each). The CDR3 has 15 amino acids. CDR1 and CDR2 (germline): MNHEY, SVGAGI. V lost 2 bases to trimming and J lost 5 bases, with 13 bases between them. The chain's CDR3 is CASSYGPGANNEQFF. The DNA of the CDR3 is TGTGCCAGCAGTTACGGGCCCGGGGCGAACAATGAGCAGTTCTTC.

The CDR3 DNA reads as TGTGCCAGCAGTGATGAGGGAGCGAGCGAGCAGTACTTC. Its protein is CASSDEGASEQYF. The rearrangement joins TRBV2 to TRBJ2-7; perhaps TRBD2 as D (5 bases). The germline V and J ends were trimmed by 3 bases and 6 bases, with 12 bases remaining between them. Germline-derived CDR1 and CDR2 are SNHLY and FYNNEI. The CDR3 length is 13 residues.

The chain links TRBV3-1 to TRBJ2-5; no clear D. This CDR3 spans 14 amino acids. Germline CDR1 LGHDT, CDR2 YNNKEL (reference sequence). Trimming shortened V by 0 bases and J by 5 bases, and 10 bases separated the two germline ends. The CDR3 sequence is CASSQDILRETQYF. The DNA of the CDR3 is TGTGCCAGCAGCCAAGATATTCTGAGGGAGACCCAGTACTTC.

This sequence joins TRBV10-3 and TRBJ2-1, with 15 bases matching TRBD2. The trim removed 0 bases at V and 0 bases at J, leaving 6 bases unmatched. This CDR3 has 20 residues. Looked up from germline, CDR1 is ENHRY and CDR2 is SYGVKD. CDR3 in amino acids: CAISESTGTSGRSSYNEQFF. The CDR3 region has the DNA TGTGCCATCAGTGAGTCGACCGGGACTAGCGGGAGGAGCTCCTACAATGAGCAGTTCTTC.

This clonotype was counted a few times. This sequence joins TRBV29-1 and TRBJ2-3; tentative D call: TRBD2 (5 bases). Between the trimmed V and J ends, which lost 6 bases and 6 bases, there was a span of 10 bases. The CDR3 loop spans 11 amino acids. From germline, CDR1 is SQVTM and CDR2 ANQGSEA. In nucleotides, the CDR3 is TGCAGCGTCTTCCCGGGGGATACGCAGTATTTT. It specifies CSVFPGDTQYF.

The rearrangement uses TRBV1 and TRBJ2-7. TRBV1 is a pseudogene. This CDR3 is 15 amino acids long. The CDR3 DNA reads as TGCACCAGCAGCCAAGATCTGGGGATCTCCTACGAGCAGTACTTC. Translated: CTSSQDLGISYEQYF.

The chain carries TRBV12-3 or TRBV12-4 and TRBJ2-5; D is possibly TRBD2 (5 bases). CDR3 length equals 15 residues. Trimming removed 6 bases at V and 2 bases at J, with 16 bases between. This CDR3 reads CASRPRGVAQETQYF. For the CDR3, the DNA is TGTGCCAGCAGGCCACGGGGTGTAGCTCAAGAGACCCAGTACTTC.

J is TRBJ2-7 and V is TRBV12-3 or TRBV12-4; TRBD2 agrees at 8 bases. V lost 4 bases, J lost 0 bases, and 5 bases stayed unmatched. The CDR3 is 15 residues long. Written as DNA, the CDR3 is TGTGCCAGCAGTTCGGGGGGGCGAAGCTCCTACGAGCAGTACTTC. It yields the protein CASSSGGRSSYEQYF.

This clonotype was seen only a few times. The rearrangement uses TRBV20-1 and TRBJ2-5; 8 nucleotides agree with TRBD2. The V gene's germline CDR1 is DFQATT and CDR2 SNEGSKA (reference sequence). V dropped 6 bases and J dropped 5; count of bases not matched to a gene: 14. The CDR3 runs to 15 residues. The CDR3 loop reads CSAAQVGTSRETQYF. In nucleotides, the CDR3 is TGCAGTGCGGCCCAGGTTGGGACTAGTAGGGAGACCCAGTACTTC.

This clonotype was recorded many times. This chain joins TRBV6-1 and TRBJ2-7; D perhaps matches TRBD1 (5 bases). The length of the CDR3 is 12 residues. V lost 4 bases to trimming and J lost 5 bases, with 9 bases between them. Germline V gene lookup returns CDR1 MNHNS and CDR2 SASEGT. The chain's CDR3 is CASSGQGNEQYF. For the CDR3, the DNA is TGTGCCAGCAGTGGCCAGGGAAACGAGCAGTACTTC.

This clonotype was recorded a few times. The J gene is TRBJ1-2, the V gene TRBV3-1, with TRBD1 matching 8 bases. With V trimmed by 1 base and J by 7 bases, 8 bases remained unmatched. Per the germline V gene, CDR1 is LGHDT and CDR2 is YNNKEL (reference sequence). The CDR3 loop spans 15 amino acids. The CDR3 sequence: CASSQGQGKKFGYTF. The CDR3 DNA is TGTGCCAGCAGCCAAGGACAGGGGAAAAAGTTTGGCTACACCTTC.

The sample holds many counts of this clonotype. The chain employs TRBV6-5 and TRBJ1-2; 9 bases fit TRBD1. The CDR3 extends over 15 amino acids. The V and J ends lost 7 bases and 0 bases, in that order; junction bases with no gene match: 6. Germline-derived CDR1 and CDR2 are MNHEY and SVGAGI. The CDR3 protein is CASNRQGGANYGYTF. The CDR3 nucleotides read TGTGCCAGCAATCGACAGGGGGGAGCTAACTATGGCTACACCTTC.

This clonotype has only a few counts. The chain is built from TRBV6-1 and TRBJ2-7; TRBD2 matches 10 bases. Germline CDR1 and CDR2: MNHNS and SASEGT. V dropped 6 bases and J dropped 6; count of bases not matched to a gene: 8. This CDR3 is 14 amino acids long. The CDR3 reads CASSPTSGTVEQYF. CDR3 DNA: TGTGCCAGCAGCCCCACTAGCGGGACTGTCGAGCAGTACTTC.

This clonotype was found a few times. CDR3 residues: CASSSVDRREAFF. Here the CDR3 DNA reads TGTGCCAGCAGTTCCGTGGACCGGAGAGAAGCTTTCTTT. The genes are TRBV27 and TRBJ1-1; no reliable D call. Trimming left V 4 bases short and J 8 bases short, with 14 bases between. This CDR3 spans 13 amino acids. Germline V gene data show CDR1 as MNHEY and CDR2 as SMNVEV (reference sequence).

The rearrangement links TRBV7-2 to TRBJ1-1; D perhaps matches TRBD1 (6 bases). With 5 bases removed from V and 8 bases from J, the gap between germline ends came to 15 bases. CDR1 is SGHTA, CDR2 FQGNSA, per germline. The CDR3 has 13 residues. CDR3 nucleotides: TGTGCCAGCAGCGCTATAAACAGGGAAGAAGCTTTCTTT. Translation gives CASSAINREEAFF. Based on the CDR3 plus reference TRBV7-2 and TRBJ1-1, the full variable domain is GAGVSQSPSNKVTEKGKDVELRCDPISGHTALYWYRQSLGQGLEFLIYFQGNSAPDKSGLPSDRFSAERTGGSVSTLTIQRTQQEDSAVYLCASSAINREEAFFGQGTRLTVV.

The chain recombines TRBV25-1 with TRBJ2-1, with 7 positions matching TRBD2. Unmatched junction bases numbered 12, after V lost 4 bases and J lost 0 bases. Germline CDR1 MGHDK, CDR2 SYGVNS. The CDR3 covers 18 residues. This CDR3 is CASSVLPGGTGSYNEQFF. In DNA form, the CDR3 reads TGTGCCAGCAGTGTCCTCCCGGGGGGTACAGGCTCCTACAATGAGCAGTTCTTC.